What follows are 14 T cell receptor beta chains derived from one specimen sequenced in a study of blood T cell repertoires in COVID-19. Measured with immunoSEQ multiplex PCR; TCRdb has only the in-frame clones, and not every one. The table shows roughly 290,000 clones, with about 85% occurring only once. The specimen was peripheral blood. All receptors come from a human donor with COVID-19, enrolled during active disease. The donor label of this sample is uncertain.

The V gene is TRBV5-4, the J gene TRBJ2-7; 7 bases are a match to TRBD1. The ends lost 3 bases at V and 3 bases at J; junction bases unmatched: 9. The CDR3 has 15 amino acids. Germline V gene lookup returns CDR1 SGHNT and CDR2 YYREEE (reference sequence). CDR3 sequence: CASSSRDRAIYEQYF. CDR3 nucleotide sequence: TGTGCCAGCAGCTCCCGGGACAGAGCCATCTACGAGCAGTACTTC.

V is TRBV28 and J is TRBJ1-1; 7 bases align to TRBD1. The CDR3 loop spans 15 amino acids. Germline CDR1 MDHEN, CDR2 SYDVKM. Trimming at V came to 7 bases and at J to 2 bases, leaving 10 bases not matched to a gene. CDR3: CASTTSRQGNTEAFF. CDR3 sequence (DNA): TGTGCCAGCACAACTTCGCGACAGGGTAACACTGAAGCTTTCTTT.

This chain joins TRBV6-6 and TRBJ2-5; D is perhaps TRBD2 (5 bases). Between the trimmed V and J ends, which lost 4 bases and 1 base, there was a span of 13 bases. The length of the CDR3 is 15 residues. The V gene's germline CDR1 is MNHNY and CDR2 SVGAGI (reference sequence). CDR3 residues: CASSFRGMGQETQYF. The CDR3 DNA is TGTGCCAGCAGTTTCCGGGGTATGGGCCAAGAGACCCAGTACTTC.

This clone was observed a single time. The chain employs TRBV30 and TRBJ1-6, with TRBD1 matching over 7 bases. This CDR3 is 17 amino acids long. Germline loops: CDR1 GTSNPN, CDR2 SVGIG (reference sequence). Losses at the gene ends were 0 bases for V and 8 bases for J; bases not matched to a gene: 13. CDR3 amino acids: CAWSVGGGLRTDSPLHF. DNA of the CDR3: TGTGCCTGGAGTGTAGGAGGGGGCCTGAGAACGGATTCACCCCTCCACTTT.

This clone was picked up a small number of times. The J gene is TRBJ1-2, the V gene TRBV19; 7 bases line up with TRBD1. The germline CDR1 and CDR2 sequences are LNHDA and SQIVND (reference sequence). J gave up 4 bases and V 5 bases, and 7 bases lay outside the gene matches. The CDR3 covers 14 residues. CDR3 protein: CASSSPGQSYGYTF. DNA for the CDR3: TGTGCCAGTAGTTCCCCGGGACAGTCCTATGGCTACACCTTC. Based on the CDR3 plus reference TRBV19 and TRBJ1-2, the full variable domain is DGGITQSPKYLFRKEGQNVTLSCEQNLNHDAMYWYRQDPGQGLRLIYYSQIVNDFQKGDIAEGYSVSREKKESFPLTVTSAQKNPTAFYLCASSSPGQSYGYTFGSGTRLTVV.

The chain combines TRBV21-1 with TRBJ2-4; TRBD1, the D gene given by the table, was not confirmed from the DNA. TRBV21-1 is a pseudogene segment. The length of the CDR3 is 14 residues. The CDR3 spells CANGTGQGGNIQYF. The CDR3 DNA sequence: TGTGCCAATGGGACGGGACAGGGGGGGAACATTCAGTACTTC.

This chain joins TRBV5-6 and TRBJ2-3, with a tentative D call TRBD2 (5 bases). V was pared by 5 bases and J by 0 bases, with 13 bases between. The CDR3 extends over 15 amino acids. The V gene's germline CDR1 is SGHDT and CDR2 YYEEEE. The CDR3 sequence is CASRPKLVSTDTQYF. The CDR3 DNA reads TGTGCCAGCAGGCCAAAACTAGTAAGCACAGATACGCAGTATTTT.

This clone has just a few counts. The chain has TRBV2 and TRBJ2-3; 9 bases agree with TRBD2. The trim removed 4 bases at V and 1 base at J, leaving 3 bases unmatched. Germline values: CDR1 SNHLY, CDR2 FYNNEI. CDR3 length equals 15 residues. The CDR3 reads CASSGLAEGTDTQYF. CDR3 in DNA: TGTGCCAGCAGTGGACTAGCGGAAGGCACAGATACGCAGTATTTT.

Only a few counts were recorded for this clone. The CDR3 sequence: CASSPRQASNTGELFF. The CDR3, as DNA: TGTGCCAGCAGTCCAAGACAGGCATCGAACACCGGGGAGCTGTTTTTT. The chain carries TRBV6-4 and TRBJ2-2; tentatively, D is TRBD1 (6 bases). V was trimmed by 5 bases and J by 0 bases, leaving 13 bases between them. CDR1 and CDR2 from the germline V gene are MRHNA and SNTAGT. This CDR3 has 16 amino acids.

This chain joins TRBV7-2 and TRBJ1-2; TRBD1 matches at 10 bases. The CDR3 extends over 14 amino acids. V lost 5 bases, J lost 11 bases, and 11 bases stayed unmatched. Germline V gene lookup returns CDR1 SGHTA and CDR2 FQGNSA. The CDR3 bases are TGTGCCAGCAGCCGTACGAGGACAGGGGGGCCGTACACCTTC. As protein: CASSRTRTGGPYTF.

CDR3 region: CASSEIWTGKGSEAFF. The DNA for the CDR3 is TGTGCCAGCAGTGAAATATGGACAGGGAAAGGCTCTGAAGCTTTCTTT. The chain combines TRBV2 with TRBJ1-1, with 8 bases matching TRBD1. Trimming at V came to 2 bases and at J to 6 bases, leaving 11 bases not matched to a gene. Per the germline V gene, CDR1 is SNHLY and CDR2 is FYNNEI. This CDR3 comprises 16 residues.

The chain carries TRBV5-5 and TRBJ1-5; no reliable D call. The V end was cut by 0 bases, the J end by 9 bases, with 10 bases between. Germline V CDR1 and CDR2: SGHKS, YYEKEE (reference sequence). This CDR3 has 13 residues. CDR3 amino acids: CASSLVPLRPQHF. DNA of the CDR3: TGTGCCAGCAGCTTGGTCCCCCTGAGGCCCCAGCATTTT.

The chain combines TRBV19 with TRBJ2-1; 12 bases align to TRBD2. Looked up from germline, CDR1 is LNHDA and CDR2 is SQIVND (reference sequence). Trimming at V came to 4 bases and at J to 6 bases, leaving 7 bases not matched to a gene. This CDR3 comprises 16 residues. The CDR3 protein is CASSTPTSGRSNEQFF. CDR3 DNA: TGTGCCAGTAGTACTCCGACTAGCGGGAGATCCAATGAGCAGTTCTTC.

The rearrangement links TRBV19 to TRBJ1-5, with TRBD1 matching 9 bases. The CDR3 extends over 20 amino acids. V lost 4 bases, J lost 0 bases, and 16 bases stayed unmatched. CDR1 and CDR2 (germline): LNHDA, SQIVND (reference sequence). The CDR3 spells CASSSHRGQRRTNSNQPQHF. The CDR3 region has the DNA TGTGCCAGTAGTAGTCACAGGGGGCAAAGGCGAACTAATAGCAATCAGCCCCAGCATTTT.